Given below is one T cell receptor (beta chain) in context. These data belong to a study of CD8 T cells in Susac syndrome. A quantity of 0.5 to 1 ug RNA underwent reverse transcription using random hexamers. MiXCR was run by TCRdb on the immunoSEQ multiplex PCR reads, yielding one entry per CDR3 protein. The sample lists about 120,000 distinct CDR3 sequences; roughly 94% were seen once. This CDR3 has 14 residues. Trimming pared 6 bases from V and 6 bases from J, leaving 15 bases between. The sequenced sample consisted of CD8+ T cells from PBMCs. This clonotype originated in a human donor with Susac syndrome. This rearrangement joins TRBV12-3 or TRBV12-4 to TRBJ1-5; unclear D gene. Written as DNA, the CDR3 is TGTGCCAGCAGCAAGGAGAGGGTTGGTCAGCCCCAGCATTTT. Its protein product is CASSKERVGQPQHF.